This record looks at one T cell receptor (beta chain) sequence and its context. Using genomic DNA as the template, TCR beta VDJ and CDR3 profiling was carried out. TCRdb passed the reads through MiXCR, listing each CDR3 protein once. The data hold roughly 170,000 distinct CDR3 sequences, with around 50% observed a single time. This entry belongs to a study of CD8+CD57+ T cells in acquired aplastic anemia. Study-wide context: Mean DNA quantity obtained from sorted CD4+ and CD8+ cells was about 3 ug.

CDR3 length: 15 residues. V shed 2 bases and J shed 3 bases, with 11 bases lying between them. Per the germline V gene, CDR1 is LNHDA and CDR2 is SQIVND (reference sequence). The patients chosen for sequencing had shown expansion of CD8+CD57+ cells (detected by flow cytometry). Every patient presented with severe acquired aplastic anemia. Among the patients, none had received any therapy at the time of blood sampling. Sequences were obtained from sorted CD4+, CD8+, or CD8+CD57+ T cells (not recorded which) from PBMCs. The rearrangement links TRBV19 to TRBJ2-1; no reliable D call. The receptor's source is a human donor with aplastic anemia. The CDR3 DNA follows: TGTGCCAGTAGTATAAGTACGGCCCTCTACAATGAGCAGTTCTTC. Translation: CASSISTALYNEQFF. Filled out from reference TRBV19 and TRBJ2-1, the complete variable domain reads DGGITQSPKYLFRKEGQNVTLSCEQNLNHDAMYWYRQDPGQGLRLIYYSQIVNDFQKGDIAEGYSVSREKKESFPLTVTSAQKNPTAFYLCASSISTALYNEQFFGPGTRLTVL.